Sequencing of this TCR beta chain was carried out in a study of shared clonotypes between healthy human individuals. For every subset, genomic DNA was evenly distributed across several immunoSEQ plates. Assay: immunoSEQ multiplex PCR; the TCRdb copy retains only in-frame clones and omits some. The sample yields about 710,000 clones, 55% to 75% seen once. Trimming took off 4 bases at V and 4 bases at J, with 17 bases between the two ends. This CDR3 has 16 amino acids. Germline V CDR1 and CDR2: SEHNR, FQNEAQ (reference sequence). The clonotype was recovered from a woman in her twenties or thirties in good health. Sequencing input: memory CD4+ T cells sorted from blood. Stated subset: CD45RA-negative fraction. The V gene is TRBV7-9, the J gene TRBJ1-3; D is perhaps TRBD1 (6 bases). CDR3 amino acids: CASSYRVGQQGNTIYF. The CDR3 DNA reads as TGTGCCAGCAGCTACAGGGTCGGACAGCAGGGAAACACCATATATTTT. The variable domain in full, with the rest retrieved from reference TRBV7-9 and TRBJ1-3, is DTGVSQNPRHKITKRGQNVTFRCDPISEHNRLYWYRQTLGQGPEFLTYFQNEAQLEKSRLLSDRFSAERPKGSFSTLEIQRTEQGDSAMYLCASSYRVGQQGNTIYFGEGSWLTVV.